This T cell receptor (beta chain) was identified during a study of cytomegalovirus exposure and HLA in healthy donors. Study observations and caveats: Later work associated more than 15,000 TCR beta sequences with HLA alleles at 0.05 false discovery rate. Accurate prediction of most subjects' HLA-A and HLA-B alleles from TCR beta sequences was reported.

This CDR3 has 14 residues. Trimming at V came to 5 bases and at J to 6 bases, leaving 8 bases not matched to a gene. Germline CDR1 and CDR2: KGHSH and LQKENI. 60 Vbeta and 13 Jbeta primers were used in PCR. Here immunoSEQ multiplex PCR was the method, and the copy in TCRdb shows in-frame clones only, minus some. Its listing shows tens of thousands of clones. Concerning this clone: The antigen remains undetermined.

The origin of this receptor is a man between 18 and 29 years old in good health and CMV-seropositive. The material sequenced was PBMCs. The gene calls are TRBV18 and TRBJ1-1; 8 positions agree with TRBD1. This chain's CDR3 is CASSTGAGGPEAFF. The CDR3 bases are TGTGCCAGCTCAACGGGGGCAGGGGGCCCTGAAGCTTTCTTT. Filled out from reference TRBV18 and TRBJ1-1, the complete variable domain reads NAGVMQNPRHLVRRRGQEARLRCSPMKGHSHVYWYRQLPEEGLKFMVYLQKENIIDESGMPKERFSAEFPKEGPSILRIQQVVRGDSAAYFCASSTGAGGPEAFFGQGTRLTVV.